A single sample is the source of the 15 T cell receptor beta chains below, sequenced in a study of CD8+ T cells in alopecia areata. RNA extraction and reverse transcription yielded cDNA as sequencing template. Clones were read by immunoSEQ multiplex PCR, and TCRdb kept only the in-frame ones, dropping some. The sample carries roughly 140,000 clones, 40% to 65% recorded once. The sequencing here drew on CD8+ T cells sorted from blood, taken at week 0. The receptors here all came from a human donor with alopecia areata.

In this sample, this clone turned up a few times. The V and J genes are TRBV10-3 and TRBJ2-7; D remains ambiguous. CDR3 length: 13 amino acids. Per germline, CDR1 ENHRY and CDR2 SYGVKD. The germline V and J ends were trimmed by 0 bases and 8 bases, with 11 bases remaining between them. The CDR3, as DNA: TGTGCCATCAGTGAGTCTGTGTCAGCGAAGCAGTACTTC. Protein product: CAISESVSAKQYF.

This clone has a handful of counts. J is TRBJ1-2 and V is TRBV29-1; no reliable D call. Trimming stripped 0 bases from V and 8 bases from J, with 19 bases between. Germline CDR1 is SQVTM and CDR2 is ANQGSEA. The CDR3 extends over 15 amino acids. The chain's CDR3 is CSVEDRADLYVGYTF. For the CDR3, the DNA is TGCAGCGTTGAAGATCGGGCAGATTTATATGTAGGCTACACCTTC.

The rearrangement joins TRBV9 to TRBJ1-2; D not certain. Germline assignment: CDR1 SGDLS and CDR2 YYNGEE. The CDR3 sequence is 14 residues long. V lost 0 bases and J lost 4, with 10 bases in between. This CDR3 reads CASSVETRSYGYTF. CDR3 sequence (DNA): TGTGCCAGCAGCGTAGAAACACGAAGCTATGGCTACACCTTC.

This clone showed up just a few times. The chain uses TRBV29-1 and TRBJ1-2; D unclear. V was clipped by 2 bases and J by 4 bases, with 20 bases between them. The CDR3 has 16 amino acids. Per germline, CDR1 SQVTM and CDR2 ANQGSEA. The CDR3 nucleotides are TGCAGCGTTGAAATCCCCGGGCCCACGAACTTCTATGGCTACACCTTC. Amino acids: CSVEIPGPTNFYGYTF.

The CDR3 DNA is TGTGCCACCAGCAGGGGGGAGAACACTGAAGCTTTCTTT. Residues: CATSRGENTEAFF. The V and J genes are TRBV15 and TRBJ1-1; TRBD1 is a possible D gene (5 bases). CDR1 is LNHNV, CDR2 YYDKDF, per germline (reference sequence). The CDR3 totals 13 residues. V gave up 3 bases and J gave up 1 base, with 6 bases separating them. The full variable domain, completed using reference TRBV15 and TRBJ1-1, is DAMVIQNPRYQVTQFGKPVTLSCSQTLNHNVMYWYQQKSSQAPKLLFHYYDKDFNNEADTPDNFQSRRPNTSFCFLDIRSPGLGDTAMYLCATSRGENTEAFFGQGTRLTVV.

The chain couples TRBV27 to TRBJ2-6; 9 nucleotides agree with TRBD1. Germline CDR1 MNHEY, CDR2 SMNVEV (reference sequence). This CDR3 has 17 residues. The V gene end was trimmed by 5 bases and the J gene end by 2 bases; junction bases not matched to a gene: 7. DNA for the CDR3: TGTGCCAGCAGTCTGGGACAGGGTCTAGCTGGGGCCAACGTCCTGACTTTC. As protein: CASSLGQGLAGANVLTF.

This clone was picked up a small number of times. The V and J genes are TRBV25-1 and TRBJ2-1, with D unresolved. Germline V gives CDR1 MGHDK, CDR2 SYGVNS. The CDR3 spans 14 residues. Trimming stripped 6 bases from V and 5 bases from J, with 14 bases between. CDR3 bases: TGTGCCAGCAGCTTCGACGGACGGAACAATGAGCAGTTCTTC. Amino acid sequence: CASSFDGRNNEQFF. Based on the CDR3 plus reference TRBV25-1 and TRBJ2-1, the full variable domain is EADIYQTPRYLVIGTGKKITLECSQTMGHDKMYWYQQDPGMELHLIHYSYGVNSTEKGDLSSESTVSRIRTEHFPLTLESARPSHTSQYLCASSFDGRNNEQFFGPGTRLTVL.

This clone has more than one count but fewer than ten. CDR3 loop: CASRVGWTGELFF. CDR3 DNA sequence: TGTGCCAGCCGAGTGGGGTGGACCGGGGAGCTGTTTTTT. V is TRBV6-5 and J is TRBJ2-2; no reliable D call. Germline V gives CDR1 MNHEY, CDR2 SVGAGI. V was shortened by 8 bases and J by 5 bases, with 12 bases between the two germline ends. This CDR3 is built from 13 residues.

The CDR3 sequence: CASSLYGTGTYEQYF. The CDR3 region has the DNA TGTGCCAGCAGTTTATATGGGACAGGTACCTACGAGCAGTACTTC. The gene calls are TRBV27 and TRBJ2-7; 8 bases map to TRBD1. Losses at the gene ends were 1 base for V and 2 bases for J; bases not matched to a gene: 4. This CDR3 spans 15 amino acids. Germline values: CDR1 MNHEY, CDR2 SMNVEV (reference sequence).

CDR3 protein: CASSVGSEQYF. Here the CDR3 DNA reads TGTGCCAGCAGCGTCGGCAGCGAGCAGTACTTC. V is TRBV7-2 and J is TRBJ2-7, with D unresolved. The CDR3 loop spans 11 amino acids. Trimming left V 5 bases short and J 6 bases short, with 8 bases between. Germline CDR1 is SGHTA and CDR2 is FQGNSA.

Of note for this clone: Other nucleotide sequences from this sample produce the same CDR3. The V call is TRBV30, the J call TRBJ2-7, with 7 bases lining up with TRBD2. CDR1 is GTSNPN, CDR2 SVGIG, per germline (reference sequence). Germline trimming cut 0 bases from V and 3 bases from J; bases unmatched to any gene: 2. The CDR3 has 13 amino acids. CDR3 nucleotides: TGTGCCTGGAGTGTAGGGACTAACTACGAGCAGTACTTC. Its protein product is CAWSVGTNYEQYF.

As concerns this clone: Other DNA variants within this sample encode the same CDR3. V usage is TRBV9 and J usage is TRBJ2-3; possible D gene TRBD2, 6 bases. The CDR3 is 15 amino acids. The ends were cut back, 0 bases at V and 2 bases at J, with 10 bases in the middle. CDR1 is SGDLS, CDR2 YYNGEE, per germline. CDR3 nucleotide sequence: TGTGCCAGCAGCGTAGGTGGGGGGTCCACAGATACGCAGTATTTT. This encodes CASSVGGGSTDTQYF.

This clone turned up a few times. The CDR3: CASSPLTGAYEQYF. The CDR3, as DNA: TGTGCCAGCAGCCCGCTGACAGGGGCTTACGAGCAGTACTTC. V usage is TRBV14 and J usage is TRBJ2-7; TRBD1 matches 8 bases. V trimming: 4 bases; J trimming: 4 bases; junction bases outside the gene matches: 6. From germline, CDR1 is SGHDN and CDR2 FVKESK. The CDR3 has 14 residues.

CDR3 in amino acids: CSVTTGTGAPYEQYF. The CDR3 nucleotides read TGCAGCGTCACAACCGGGACAGGGGCTCCCTACGAGCAGTACTTC. V gene TRBV29-1 combines with J gene TRBJ2-7, with 10 bases that match TRBD1. Trimming took 6 bases from V and 2 from J; bases not matched to a gene: 10. Germline values: CDR1 SQVTM, CDR2 ANQGSEA. The CDR3 contains 15 residues.

This rearrangement joins TRBV12-5 to TRBJ1-2, with TRBD1 as a possible D gene (6 bases). CDR1 is LGHNT and CDR2 is FRNRAP in the germline V gene. V shed 5 bases and J shed 6 bases, with 16 bases lying between them. This CDR3 has 14 amino acids. The CDR3 sequence is CASGDRSSSNGYTF. CDR3 DNA: TGTGCTAGTGGTGACAGGTCTTCAAGTAATGGCTACACCTTC.